Listed below are T cell receptor beta chains from one sample, sequenced in a study of cytomegalovirus exposure and HLA in healthy donors. TCRdb keeps only in-frame clones here, not all; method: immunoSEQ multiplex PCR. The profile shows over 110,000 clones, around three quarters of them singletons. What was sequenced was PBMCs. All receptors derive from a middle-aged woman in good health and CMV-seropositive. The conserved cysteine and the conserved F or W are not part of the CDR3 here. Each record gives: J gene, D gene, V gene, CDR3 protein. A D gene is named only where the DNA matches it firmly.

>TRBJ2-7|NA|TRBV12-5
ASGSLPGSGAYEQY
>TRBJ1-1|NA|TRBV28
ASSLSNTEAF
>TRBJ2-7|NA|TRBV5-8
ASSLGRKSGEQY
>NA|TRBD1|TRBV29-1
SVEGARGLGVYEQY
>TRBJ2-3|TRBD2|TRBV18
ASSPLAGGPGDTQY
>NA|NA|TRBV14
ASSQVFYEQY
>TRBJ2-5|NA|TRBV2
ATRQDSGTQY
>TRBJ2-5|TRBD1|TRBV5-1
ASNPTGGGETQY
>TRBJ2-7|NA|TRBV21-1
ASSKPGLADCTYSYEQY
>TRBJ2-7|NA|TRBV18
ASSPPTRGYEQY
>NA|TRBD1|TRBV7-2
ASTPGQGSYEQY
>TRBJ2-1|TRBD1|TRBV5-8
ASSLGQGIYNEQF
>TRBJ2-5|TRBD2|TRBV5-1
ASSLAAGGYQETQY
>TRBJ2-5|NA|TRBV14
ASSQVVTTETQY
>TRBJ1-2|NA|TRBV27
ASSPRTPMPTEKRNYGYT
>TRBJ2-7|TRBD2|TRBV18
ASSPGIAGGTYEQY
>TRBJ2-5|TRBD2|TRBV14
ASSHVAGGGETQY
>TRBJ2-2|TRBD2|TRBV5-4
ASSLAAGGGTGELF
>TRBJ2-6|TRBD1|TRBV19
ASSAGTGRLRGANVLT
>TRBJ2-5|NA|TRBV6-1
ASSTGIVVETQY
>TRBJ1-2|NA|TRBV4-1
ASSQLAGINYGYT
>TRBJ1-5|TRBD1|TRBV7-6
ASSLGTDYSNQPQH
>TRBJ1-1|NA|TRBV18
ASSPRTALAEAF
>TRBJ1-1|NA|TRBV7-9
ASSLNRGGGAF
>TRBJ2-2|NA|TRBV6-1
ASSEYGTGELF
>TRBJ1-1|NA|TRBV10-3
AICDGVNTEAF
>TRBJ2-2|NA|TRBV18
ASSPPGWEAGELF
>TRBJ2-5|NA|TRBV15
ATSLSGSETQY
>TRBJ1-1|NA|TRBV6-1
ASSESSRRRNTEAF
>TRBJ1-2|TRBD1|TRBV28
ASSVGTGGAGYGYT
>TRBJ1-1|NA|TRBV18
ASSPLQGEAF
>TRBJ1-2|TRBD1|TRBV29-1
SVAAGGDYGYT
>TRBJ2-1|TRBD2|TRBV25-1
ASSEISGSSYNEQF
>TRBJ2-7|NA|TRBV6-5
ASRPTEESFYEQY
>TRBJ1-4|NA|TRBV2
ASSEYGVSNEKLF
>TRBJ2-1|NA|TRBV19
ASSTLPRVAEF
>TRBJ2-7|TRBD2|TRBV7-9
SSTSGGEQY
>TRBJ2-7|TRBD1|TRBV4-1
ASSQVPGGIYEQY
>TRBJ1-6|NA|TRBV10-3
AIRGDSGYSPLH
>TRBJ2-1|NA|TRBV21-1
ASSLRPRGNEQF
>TRBJ2-2|NA|TRBV6-6
ASKLAGTGELF
>TRBJ2-7|TRBD2|TRBV7-2
ASSEGLAGVGYEQY
>TRBJ2-1|NA|TRBV11-2
ASSLVGSPYNEQF
>TRBJ2-7|TRBD1|TRBV4-1
ASSQATRTTGFHEQY
>TRBJ1-3|NA|TRBV18
ASSPGTGTLRNTIY
>TRBJ2-5|NA|TRBV10-2
ASSEQGRETQY
>TRBJ1-1|TRBD1|TRBV11-3
ASSLYGTVEAF
>TRBJ2-1|NA|TRBV25-1
ATGSGEQF
>TRBJ2-2|NA|TRBV5-1
ASSGGVNTGELF
>TRBJ2-1|TRBD1|TRBV7-2
ASSNDRGRENEQF
>TRBJ2-7|TRBD2|TRBV29-1
SVELGGRAAEQY
>TRBJ1-1|NA|TRBV5-1
ASSLDRGWDTEAF
>TRBJ2-7|TRBD1|TRBV5-1
ASSVTGTGIEQY
>TRBJ1-4|TRBD1|TRBV7-9
ASSKGTAEGEKLF
>TRBJ1-2|NA|TRBV6-6
ASSYDTVTNYGYT
>TRBJ1-1|NA|TRBV6-1
ASRGLQNTEAF
>TRBJ2-3|NA|TRBV6-6
ASSYGGALNTQY
>TRBJ2-7|NA|TRBV5-1
ASSPRERYEQY
>TRBJ1-4|TRBD1|TRBV6-5
ASSWDREDEKLF
>TRBJ1-5|TRBD1|TRBV11-2
ASSSGTGSLISNQPQH